A single sample gave rise to the 23 T cell receptor beta chains below, sequenced in a study of blood T cell repertoires in COVID-19. Sequencing used immunoSEQ multiplex PCR; TCRdb keeps in-frame clones, though not all of them. The table shows about 84,000 clones, with 65% to 85% occurring only once. The sequenced material came from peripheral blood. These TCRs come from a woman older than 75 with acute or convalescent COVID-19.

This chain uses TRBV19 with TRBJ2-2; possibly TRBD2 for D (6 bases). Trimming shortened V by 1 base and J by 3 bases, and 12 bases separated the two germline ends. CDR3 length equals 16 residues. Per the germline V gene, CDR1 is LNHDA and CDR2 is SQIVND (reference sequence). CDR3 sequence (DNA): TGTGCCAGTAGTATAGTCGGAGGGGCGGACACCGGGGAGCTGTTTTTT. Amino acid sequence: CASSIVGGADTGELFF.

This chain joins TRBV18 and TRBJ2-2, with D perhaps TRBD2 (6 bases). CDR3 length: 14 residues. Germline V CDR1 and CDR2: KGHSH, LQKENI. Trimming pared 5 bases from V and 5 bases from J, leaving 12 bases between. In nucleotides, the CDR3 is TGTGCCAGCTCAGGCGGGACCACAACCGGGGAGCTGTTTTTT. Protein sequence: CASSGGTTTGELFF.

The chain joins TRBV19 to TRBJ2-2, with TRBD1 identical over 11 bases. Germline trimming cut 5 bases from V and 7 bases from J; bases unmatched to any gene: 9. The CDR3 extends over 16 amino acids. Germline lookup yields CDR1 LNHDA and CDR2 SQIVND (reference sequence). CDR3 loop: CASSSWTGGKIGELFF. In DNA form, the CDR3 reads TGTGCCAGTAGTTCTTGGACAGGGGGCAAGATCGGGGAGCTGTTTTTT. Filled out from reference TRBV19 and TRBJ2-2, the complete variable domain reads DGGITQSPKYLFRKEGQNVTLSCEQNLNHDAMYWYRQDPGQGLRLIYYSQIVNDFQKGDIAEGYSVSREKKESFPLTVTSAQKNPTAFYLCASSSWTGGKIGELFFGEGSRLTVL.

The genes are TRBV4-1 and TRBJ1-1; no definite D call. This CDR3 is built from 15 residues. Germline V gene data show CDR1 as MGHRA and CDR2 as YSYEKL. The germline V and J ends were trimmed by 4 bases and 0 bases, with 12 bases remaining between them. CDR3 sequence (DNA): TGCGCCAGCAGCCGCCAAGTCGGGGTGAACACTGAAGCTTTCTTT. Amino acids: CASSRQVGVNTEAFF.

The chain recombines TRBV6-6 with TRBJ2-2, with TRBD1 as a possible D gene (6 bases). The CDR3 loop spans 15 amino acids. The V end was cut by 7 bases, the J end by 1 base, with 13 bases between. Germline V gives CDR1 MNHNY, CDR2 SVGAGI (reference sequence). CDR3 residues: CASTLDSENTGELFF. CDR3 DNA: TGTGCCAGCACCCTGGACAGTGAGAACACCGGGGAGCTGTTTTTT.

The CDR3: CASRDHMTSGSTDTQYF. CDR3 DNA: TGTGCCAGCAGAGACCACATGACTAGCGGTAGCACAGATACGCAGTATTTT. This sequence joins TRBV6-4 and TRBJ2-3, with 9 positions matching TRBD2. V was clipped by 6 bases and J by 0 bases; unmatched bases: 10. Germline V gene data show CDR1 as MRHNA and CDR2 as SNTAGT. The CDR3 consists of 17 residues.

This clone was seen just once. The rearrangement joins TRBV9 to TRBJ2-7, with 9 bases identical to TRBD2. After removal of 0 bases from V and 2 bases from J, the junction contained 3 bases not matched to a gene. Germline CDR1 SGDLS, CDR2 YYNGEE. The CDR3 has 15 amino acids. The chain's CDR3 is CASSVGTSVAYEQYF. The CDR3 region has the DNA TGTGCCAGCAGCGTAGGGACTAGCGTTGCCTACGAGCAGTACTTC.

There are a few counts of this clone. The chain is built from TRBV5-4 and TRBJ1-1; the D gene is possibly TRBD1 (6 bases). The CDR3 contains 13 residues. Germline V gene lookup returns CDR1 SGHNT and CDR2 YYREEE (reference sequence). The V gene lost 5 bases and the J gene lost 4 bases, with 12 bases spanning the gap. This CDR3 is CASSVDRPTEAFF. The CDR3, as DNA: TGTGCCAGCAGTGTTGACAGGCCCACTGAAGCTTTCTTT. Drawing the rest from reference TRBV5-4 and TRBJ1-1, the complete variable domain is ETGVTQSPTHLIKTRGQQVTLRCSSQSGHNTVSWYQQALGQGPQFIFQYYREEENGRGNFPPRFSGLQFPNYSSELNVNALELDDSALYLCASSVDRPTEAFFGQGTRLTVV.

The chain employs TRBV27 and TRBJ1-4, with TRBD1 matching 7 bases. V trimming: 6 bases; J trimming: 3 bases; junction bases outside the gene matches: 7. The germline V gene encodes CDR1 MNHEY and CDR2 SMNVEV (reference sequence). The CDR3 length is 15 residues. The chain's CDR3 is CASRLEGAANEKLFF. CDR3 coding DNA: TGTGCCAGCAGGCTTGAGGGGGCGGCTAATGAAAAACTGTTTTTT.

This chain connects TRBV18 to TRBJ1-2; no reliable D call. CDR1 KGHSH and CDR2 LQKENI come from the germline V gene. The length of the CDR3 is 19 residues. V lost 3 bases and J 4 bases, leaving 27 bases between the germline ends. The CDR3 spells CASSPYQVAWENGVYGYTF. The CDR3 nucleotides are TGTGCCAGCTCACCCTATCAGGTAGCATGGGAGAACGGAGTCTATGGCTACACCTTC. Drawing the rest from reference TRBV18 and TRBJ1-2, the complete variable domain is NAGVMQNPRHLVRRRGQEARLRCSPMKGHSHVYWYRQLPEEGLKFMVYLQKENIIDESGMPKERFSAEFPKEGPSILRIQQVVRGDSAAYFCASSPYQVAWENGVYGYTFGSGTRLTVV.

The rearrangement uses TRBV19 and TRBJ2-2, with TRBD2 matching over 9 bases. The ends lost 6 bases at V and 0 bases at J; junction bases unmatched: 2. Per germline, CDR1 LNHDA and CDR2 SQIVND (reference sequence). This CDR3 spans 15 amino acids. In DNA, the CDR3 is TGTGCCAGTAGGACTAGCGGATCGAACACCGGGGAGCTGTTTTTT. It is translated as CASRTSGSNTGELFF.

The chain has TRBV7-9 and TRBJ2-3; 9 bases map to TRBD2. Per germline, CDR1 SEHNR and CDR2 FQNEAQ (reference sequence). V lost 3 bases to trimming and J lost 4 bases; unmatched junction nucleotides: 2. The CDR3 consists of 14 residues. The CDR3 nucleotides read TGTGCCAGCAGCTTCCTAGCGGGACCAGATACGCAGTATTTT. It codes for CASSFLAGPDTQYF.

Regarding this clone: A much larger clonotype is one base distant, so this may be a read error. The chain joins TRBV7-3 to TRBJ2-2, with D maybe TRBD1 (5 bases). V was trimmed by 3 bases and J by 0 bases, leaving 5 bases between them. The CDR3 spans 14 residues. The germline gives CDR1 SGHTA, CDR2 FQGTGA. The CDR3 is CASSLDTNTGELFF. DNA of the CDR3: TGTGCCAGCAGCTTGGACACGAACACCGGGGAGCTGTTTTTT.

The chain employs TRBV16 and TRBJ2-7; 9 nucleotides agree with TRBD1. CDR1 and CDR2 (germline): KGHSY, FQNENV. This CDR3 has 14 amino acids. The V and J ends lost 3 bases and 4 bases, in that order; junction bases with no gene match: 4. CDR3 in DNA: TGTGCCAGCAGCCAGGGACAGGGAGAGTACGAGCAGTACTTC. Amino acid sequence: CASSQGQGEYEQYF.

The chain couples TRBV3-1 (or the pseudogene TRBV3-2) to TRBJ1-2; tentative D call: TRBD1 (6 bases). Trimming took 0 bases from V and 5 from J, leaving 13 bases between them. Germline V lookup: CDR1 LGHDT, CDR2 YNNKEL (reference sequence). The CDR3 consists of 15 residues. CDR3 in amino acids: CASSQDWGTRYGYTF. DNA of the CDR3: TGTGCCAGCAGCCAAGATTGGGGGACACGGTATGGCTACACCTTC.

The CDR3 spells CAWSRGGLYEQYF. CDR3 nucleotide sequence: TGTGCCTGGTCCCGAGGGGGTCTCTACGAGCAGTACTTC. This chain uses TRBV30 with TRBJ2-7; a possible D gene is TRBD1 (6 bases). Deletions cut 5 bases from V and 3 bases from J, with 14 bases between. This CDR3 is 13 amino acids long. Per the germline V gene, CDR1 is GTSNPN and CDR2 is SVGIG (reference sequence).

J is TRBJ2-5 and V is TRBV5-4, with D unresolved. Trimming shortened V by 3 bases and J by 3 bases, and 6 bases separated the two germline ends. CDR1 and CDR2 from the germline V gene are SGHNT and YYREEE (reference sequence). This CDR3 is 12 amino acids long. Here the CDR3 reads CASSSVEETQYF. The CDR3 region has the DNA TGTGCCAGCAGCTCCGTCGAAGAGACCCAGTACTTC.

This clone was picked up a small number of times. This chain uses TRBV5-1 with TRBJ2-5; 8 bases are a match to TRBD1. This CDR3 is built from 14 residues. With 2 bases clipped from V and 5 bases from J, the junction kept 5 bases outside the gene matches. Germline CDR1 and CDR2: SGHRS and YFSETQ. The DNA for the CDR3 is TGCGCCAGCAGCTTTGGACAGGGACGGGAGACCCAGTACTTC. Its protein product is CASSFGQGRETQYF.

This clone was observed a single time. The V gene is TRBV6-6, the J gene TRBJ2-5; perhaps TRBD2 as D (6 bases). Germline CDR1 reads MNHNY; CDR2 reads SVGAGI (reference sequence). CDR3 length: 15 residues. Trimming removed 2 bases from V and 4 bases from J, with 14 bases in between. The CDR3 sequence: CASSYRGVFRETQYF. DNA for the CDR3: TGTGCCAGCAGTTACCGCGGGGTCTTCCGAGAGACCCAGTACTTC.

The J gene is TRBJ2-4, the V gene TRBV11-2; tentative D call: TRBD2 (5 bases). Looked up from germline, CDR1 is SGHAT and CDR2 is FQNNGV. This CDR3 region has 14 residues. V was pared by 9 bases and J by 0 bases, with 12 bases between. The DNA for the CDR3 is TGTGCCAGTTCGACGGAGGTAGCCAAAAACATTCAGTACTTC. Translation: CASSTEVAKNIQYF.

The V call is TRBV28, the J call TRBJ1-2; maybe TRBD1 (5 bases). Germline V gene sequence: CDR1 MDHEN, CDR2 SYDVKM. V lost 2 bases and J 2 bases, leaving 12 bases between the germline ends. The CDR3 runs 15 residues. The CDR3, as DNA: TGTGCCAGCAGTTTAGGGTCTCGGGGGAACTATGGCTACACCTTC. Its translation: CASSLGSRGNYGYTF.

The rearrangement uses TRBV6-2 or TRBV6-3 and TRBJ1-5, with 7 nucleotides matching TRBD1. From germline, CDR1 is MNHEY and CDR2 SVGEGT. The length of the CDR3 is 14 residues. Germline trimming cut 5 bases from V and 3 bases from J; bases unmatched to any gene: 4. The DNA of the CDR3 is TGTGCCAGCAGTGACAGGGCAGTCAATCAGCCCCAGCATTTT. This sequence encodes CASSDRAVNQPQHF.

The chain joins TRBV19 to TRBJ2-7; D is possibly TRBD1 (6 bases). V was trimmed by 5 bases and J by 3 bases, leaving 14 bases between them. The CDR3 runs 14 residues. CDR1 is LNHDA, CDR2 SQIVND, per germline (reference sequence). CDR3 in DNA: TGTGCCAGTAGTGACCAGGGACAATTCTACGAGCAGTACTTC. This encodes CASSDQGQFYEQYF.